Presented here are 13 T cell receptor beta chains from one specimen sequenced in a study of T cells in Graves' hyperthyroidism and ophthalmopathy. RNA transcripts provided the source from which TCR beta CDR3 regions were amplified. The study used the HTBI primer set for a first-round RT-PCR of the TCR CDR3. A single record per CDR3 protein comes from TCRdb applying MiXCR to the multiplex PCR reads. The data contain fewer than 650,000 distinct CDR3 sequences, 14% of them seen just once; the ten biggest clones take up 4.5% to 6%. Material for sequencing was blood. The receptors stem from a woman between 25 and 40 years old with Graves' hyperthyroidism that later progressed to Graves' ophthalmopathy.

This clonotype was recorded many times. The chain employs TRBV12-3 or TRBV12-4 and TRBJ2-3, with 8 positions matching TRBD2. J gave up 5 bases and V 5 bases, and 9 bases lay outside the gene matches. CDR3 length: 15 amino acids. In DNA, the CDR3 is TGTGCCAGCAGTCCCTCTAGCGGGTTGGTAGATACGCAGTATTTT. It specifies CASSPSSGLVDTQYF.

This clonotype was detected many times. A read error may produce the germline difference seen at one junction end. V gene TRBV2 combines with J gene TRBJ2-2, with TRBD1 matching over 8 bases. The CDR3 totals 13 residues. Per the germline V gene, CDR1 is SNHLY and CDR2 is FYNNEI. CDR3 in DNA: TGTGCCAGCAGTGATCGACAGGGGTCAATTCCGGTTTTT. It is translated as CASSDRQGSIPVF.

The chain recombines TRBV5-6 with TRBJ2-2; the D is unclear. With 0 bases removed from V and 9 bases from J, the gap between germline ends came to 9 bases. There are 13 residues in the CDR3. CDR1 and CDR2 (germline): SGHDT, YYEEEE. CDR3 DNA: TGTGCCAGCAGCTTGGTAGGAGCCAGGGAGCTGTTTTTT. Residues: CASSLVGARELFF. Full variable domain (rest looked up from reference TRBV5-6 and TRBJ2-2): DAGVTQSPTHLIKTRGQQVTLRCSPKSGHDTVSWYQQALGQGPQFIFQYYEEEERQRGNFPDRFSGHQFPNYSSELNVNALLLGDSALYLCASSLVGARELFFGEGSRLTVL.

The chain employs TRBV3-1 and TRBJ2-2; 9 bases are shared with TRBD1. V dropped 8 bases and J dropped 3; count of bases not matched to a gene: 22. This CDR3 is 20 amino acids long. In germline, CDR1 is LGHDT, CDR2 YNNKEL (reference sequence). The CDR3 region has the DNA TGTGCCAGCCGTCCACGACCCGTTCCTCCGGGACAGGGTGACACCGGGGAGCTGTTTTTT. The encoded protein is CASRPRPVPPGQGDTGELFF.

This clonotype came up many times. V and J are TRBV6-1 and TRBJ2-3; 12 nucleotides agree with TRBD2. Germline CDR1 reads MNHNS; CDR2 reads SASEGT. The J segment lost 0 bases and the V segment lost 6 bases, leaving 7 bases of the junction unmatched. This CDR3 region has 17 residues. The CDR3 coding sequence is TGTGCCAGCAGCCTAGCGGGAGGGTTGGCGAGCACAGATACGCAGTATTTT. This codes for CASSLAGGLASTDTQYF.

V usage is TRBV28 and J usage is TRBJ2-6, with no clear D. The V gene lost 3 bases and the J gene lost 0 bases, with 21 bases spanning the gap. Germline CDR1 and CDR2: MDHEN and SYDVKM. The CDR3 runs 20 residues. The CDR3 loop reads CASSFSFTDQINSGANVLTF. CDR3 bases: TGTGCCAGCAGTTTTTCTTTTACAGATCAGATTAACTCTGGGGCCAACGTCCTGACTTTC. Drawing the rest from reference TRBV28 and TRBJ2-6, the complete variable domain is DVKVTQSSRYLVKRTGEKVFLECVQDMDHENMFWYRQDPGLGLRLIYFSYDVKMKEKGDIPEGYSVSREKKERFSLILESASTNQTSMYLCASSFSFTDQINSGANVLTFGAGSRLTVL.

The V and J genes are TRBV12-5 and TRBJ2-2, with D perhaps matching TRBD1 or TRBD2 (5 bases each). The germline V gene has CDR1 LGHNT and CDR2 FRNRAP. Trimming stripped 3 bases from V and 1 base from J, with 18 bases between. The CDR3 runs to 18 residues. This CDR3 reads CASGLETGTERNTGELFF. Written as DNA, the CDR3 is TGTGCTAGTGGTTTAGAGACCGGGACGGAGAGGAACACCGGGGAGCTGTTTTTT.

This clonotype was observed many times. This chain links TRBV18 with TRBJ2-1; D not resolved. Germline loops: CDR1 KGHSH, CDR2 LQKENI. The CDR3 spans 13 residues. V lost 0 bases to trimming and J lost 9 bases, with 9 bases between them. This chain's CDR3 is CASSPPSVGEQFF. The CDR3 DNA follows: TGTGCCAGCTCACCACCCTCGGTGGGTGAGCAGTTCTTC.

The V call is TRBV30, the J call TRBJ2-7; 7 bases fit TRBD1. The CDR3 is made up of 13 amino acids. The ends lost 3 bases at V and 5 bases at J; junction bases unmatched: 7. Germline CDR1 is GTSNPN and CDR2 is SVGIG (reference sequence). The CDR3 bases are TGTGCCTGGAGCCCGGACAGGCTCCACGAGCAGTACTTC. Its translation: CAWSPDRLHEQYF.

This clonotype was picked up many times. V usage is TRBV6-1 and J usage is TRBJ2-5; 12 nucleotides agree with TRBD1. Trimming at V came to 4 bases and at J to 4 bases, leaving 10 bases not matched to a gene. Germline assignment: CDR1 MNHNS and CDR2 SASEGT. This CDR3 comprises 17 residues. Here the CDR3 reads CASSARHRDRGRETQYF. The DNA for the CDR3 is TGTGCCAGCAGTGCCCGACACCGGGACAGGGGGCGAGAGACCCAGTACTTC.

J is TRBJ2-1 and V is TRBV5-1; TRBD2 matches 12 bases. V dropped 2 bases and J dropped 7; count of bases not matched to a gene: 1. This CDR3 contains 14 residues. Germline loops: CDR1 SGHRS, CDR2 YFSETQ. The DNA for the CDR3 is TGCGCCAGCAGCTTCGGGACTAGCGGGAATGAGCAGTTCTTC. It yields the protein CASSFGTSGNEQFF.

V usage is TRBV28 and J usage is TRBJ1-1; 8 bases are a match to TRBD1. Unmatched junction bases numbered 10, after V lost 6 bases and J lost 7 bases. This CDR3 is 14 amino acids long. Germline assignment: CDR1 MDHEN and CDR2 SYDVKM. The CDR3 nucleotides read TGTGCCAGCAGATCTCGGACAGGGTTGAATGAAGCTTTCTTT. Translated: CASRSRTGLNEAFF. Full variable domain (remainder filled in from reference TRBV28 and TRBJ1-1): DVKVTQSSRYLVKRTGEKVFLECVQDMDHENMFWYRQDPGLGLRLIYFSYDVKMKEKGDIPEGYSVSREKKERFSLILESASTNQTSMYLCASRSRTGLNEAFFGQGTRLTVV.

There are many counts of this clonotype. An end of the junction differs from the germline gene, which may be a read error. V is TRBV7-9 and J is TRBJ2-3; 9 bases align to TRBD2. The CDR3 is 13 residues long. Germline V gives CDR1 SEHNR, CDR2 FQNEAQ (reference sequence). CDR3 coding DNA: TGTGCCAGCAGTTTAGCGGGAGAGGATACGCAGTATTTT. Its translation: CASSLAGEDTQYF. Full variable domain (rest looked up from reference TRBV7-9 and TRBJ2-3): DTGVSQNPRHKITKRGQNVTFRCDPISEHNRLYWYRQTLGQGPEFLTYFQNEAQLEKSRLLSDRFSAERPKGSFSTLEIQRTEQGDSAMYLCASSLAGEDTQYFGPGTRLTVL.